This T cell receptor (beta chain) emerged from a study of HIV-infected patients and healthy controls. cDNA was made from about 500 ng RNA using alpha and beta constant primers. Alpha and beta chain libraries were made separately by chain-specific third strand synthesis with multiplexing indices. TCRdb reprocessed the 5' RACE reads with MiXCR, giving one entry per CDR3 protein. The sample includes 15,000 to 17,000 distinct CDR3 sequences, 7% of them seen just once. The repertoire came from unfractionated whole blood and reflected all unsorted peripheral T cells. Peripheral blood, 2.5 ml, was drawn for RNA extraction. The CDR3 has 13 amino acids. The ends were cut back, 4 bases at V and 1 base at J, with 7 bases in the middle. The germline V gene encodes CDR1 MNHEY and CDR2 SVGEGT. This clonotype was counted many times. Its target is unknown. Study-wide results and limits: CMV-associated CDR3s mostly grew nonsignificantly during therapy, while HIV-associated CDR3s declined significantly. HIV+ repertoires were severely depleted of MAIT alpha-chain CDR3s, unlike healthy controls.

The origin of this receptor is an adult in good health. V usage is TRBV6-2 or TRBV6-3 and J usage is TRBJ2-5, with D unresolved. Sequencing was done on a sample of blood. CDR3 loop: CASSSVVQETQYF. As DNA, the CDR3 is TGTGCCAGCAGTTCGGTTGTCCAAGAGACCCAGTACTTC.